This TCR beta chain is drawn from a study of blood T cell repertoires in COVID-19. Study-wide background: Sources were T cells, B-cell-depleted T cells, or PBMCs; the material itself was cDNA or gDNA.

Germline CDR1 is SGHRS and CDR2 is YFSETQ. CDR3 length: 14 amino acids. V was clipped by 1 base and J by 4 bases, with 11 bases between them. Measured with immunoSEQ multiplex PCR; TCRdb has only the in-frame clones, and not every one. The table shows 72,000 or so clones, with roughly 80% occurring only once. This clonotype was obtained from a man aged 65 to 85 who had recovered from COVID-19. The specimen was peripheral blood. This sequence joins TRBV5-1 and TRBJ1-2; tentative D call: TRBD1 (6 bases). In nucleotides, the CDR3 is TGCGCCAGCAGCTTGTCCGGCAGGGGCTATGGCTACACCTTC. Its translation is CASSLSGRGYGYTF.